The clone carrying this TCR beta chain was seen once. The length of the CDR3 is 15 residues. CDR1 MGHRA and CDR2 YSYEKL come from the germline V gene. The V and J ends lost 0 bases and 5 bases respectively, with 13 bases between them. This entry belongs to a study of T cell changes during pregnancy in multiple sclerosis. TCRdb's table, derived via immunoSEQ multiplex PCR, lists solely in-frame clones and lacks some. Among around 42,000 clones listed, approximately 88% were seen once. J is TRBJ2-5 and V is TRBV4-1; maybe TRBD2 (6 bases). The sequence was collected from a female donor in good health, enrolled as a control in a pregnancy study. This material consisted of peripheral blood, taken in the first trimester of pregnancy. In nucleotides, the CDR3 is TGCGCCAGCAGCCAAGAACCGGCGGGGAGGGAGACCCAGTACTTC. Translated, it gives CASSQEPAGRETQYF.